One sample yielded the 10 T cell receptor beta chains listed below, sequenced in a study of cytomegalovirus exposure and HLA in healthy donors. PCR primers comprised 60 Vbeta and 13 Jbeta primers. Assay used: immunoSEQ multiplex PCR; TCRdb lists only in-frame clones, some missing. This table has 110,000 or so clones, around 63% appearing once. The sample taken for sequencing was PBMCs. All receptors come from a man aged 25-45 years in good health and CMV-seronegative.

This rearrangement joins TRBV19 to TRBJ2-3, with 10 bases fitting TRBD2. V trimming: 3 bases; J trimming: 3 bases; junction bases outside the gene matches: 6. Germline loops: CDR1 LNHDA, CDR2 SQIVND (reference sequence). CDR3 length equals 16 residues. The CDR3 DNA is TGTGCCAGTAGTATCTCTAGCGGGAGTGGAACAGATACGCAGTATTTT. Translation: CASSISSGSGTDTQYF.

CDR3 nucleotides: TGTGCCTGGAGTGTAGGAGGTGCTCGGGAGACCCAGTACTTC. This gives the protein CAWSVGGARETQYF. The chain has TRBV30 and TRBJ2-5; the D gene is possibly TRBD2 (5 bases). This CDR3 spans 14 amino acids. Trimming took 0 bases from V and 5 from J, leaving 13 bases between them. Germline V gene lookup returns CDR1 GTSNPN and CDR2 SVGIG (reference sequence).

The genes are TRBV5-1 and TRBJ2-1, with 8 positions matching TRBD2. The germline V gene has CDR1 SGHRS and CDR2 YFSETQ. With 1 base clipped from V and 1 base from J, the junction kept 7 bases outside the gene matches. The CDR3 runs to 17 residues. The CDR3: CASSLTSGAFSYNEQFF. Here the CDR3 DNA reads TGCGCCAGCAGCTTGACTAGCGGAGCTTTTTCCTACAATGAGCAGTTCTTC.

V is TRBV4-3 and J is TRBJ1-4, with D tentatively TRBD1 (6 bases). Germline values: CDR1 LGHNA, CDR2 YSLEER. Trimming cost V 7 bases and J 4 bases, with 16 bases left between them. This CDR3 is 15 amino acids long. The CDR3 here is CASKRGRTFNEKLFF. DNA for the CDR3: TGCGCCAGCAAAAGGGGGAGAACCTTTAATGAAAAACTGTTTTTT.

The chain combines TRBV30 with TRBJ2-3; 7 bases match TRBD2. Looked up from germline, CDR1 is GTSNPN and CDR2 is SVGIG (reference sequence). The CDR3 has 13 amino acids. The V gene end was trimmed by 4 bases and the J gene end by 2 bases; junction bases not matched to a gene: 3. The CDR3 reads CAWTSGNTDTQYF. In DNA form, the CDR3 reads TGTGCCTGGACTAGCGGAAACACAGATACGCAGTATTTT.

The V and J genes are TRBV9 and TRBJ2-1, with TRBD2 identical over 7 bases. The CDR3 consists of 15 residues. Germline V gene sequence: CDR1 SGDLS, CDR2 YYNGEE. V trimming: 2 bases; J trimming: 3 bases; junction bases outside the gene matches: 5. The CDR3 nucleotides are TGTGCCAGCAGCGTCCGGGACTACCACTACAATGAGCAGTTCTTC. Translating gives CASSVRDYHYNEQFF.

The chain joins TRBV25-1 to TRBJ2-3, with D perhaps TRBD2 (6 bases). Germline values: CDR1 MGHDK, CDR2 SYGVNS. This CDR3 region has 16 residues. V shed 1 base and J shed 5 bases, with 16 bases lying between them. The CDR3 here is CASSESKGLPRDTQYF. The CDR3 coding sequence is TGTGCCAGCAGTGAATCGAAGGGACTCCCGAGAGATACGCAGTATTTT.

The chain links TRBV28 to TRBJ2-7, with no clear D. The V and J ends lost 6 bases and 3 bases respectively, with 18 bases between them. The germline CDR1 and CDR2 sequences are MDHEN and SYDVKM. CDR3 length: 15 amino acids. The CDR3 DNA is TGTGCCAGCAGCTCGAGCGACGGATTCCACTACGAGCAGTACTTC. As protein: CASSSSDGFHYEQYF.

V is TRBV18 and J is TRBJ2-1; 7 positions agree with TRBD2. The CDR3 extends over 14 amino acids. The germline CDR1 and CDR2 sequences are KGHSH and LQKENI. V dropped 3 bases and J dropped 10; count of bases not matched to a gene: 9. The CDR3 DNA reads as TGTGCCAGCTCACCGGAGACTAGCTCGGCCGAGCAGTTCTTC. This translates into CASSPETSSAEQFF.

The chain has TRBV4-2 and TRBJ2-3; a possible D gene is TRBD2 (6 bases). This CDR3 spans 15 amino acids. V shed 1 base and J shed 2 bases, with 10 bases lying between them. The germline gives CDR1 LGHNA, CDR2 YNFKEQ. CDR3 residues: CASSQVGTSTDTQYF. As DNA, the CDR3 is TGTGCCAGCAGCCAAGTAGGGACTTCCACAGATACGCAGTATTTT.